This TCR beta chain was identified in a study of human T cells and chemical hapten exposure. Time point defined: patch test 3, about 24 weeks after DPC sensitization. This sample's treatment: therapeutic diphenylcyclopropenone sensitization with weekly scalp DPC. Ahead of each patch test application, blood was drawn. Donors, patients with alopecia ranging from 18 to 70 years old and judged suitable for DPC, provided samples. The CDR3 extends over 18 amino acids. Trimming removed 0 bases at V and 1 base at J, with 16 bases between. CDR1 and CDR2 (germline): MNHEY, SVGEGT. The library gave individual cDNA molecules unique molecular identifiers. TCRdb reprocessed the RACE reads via MiXCR and lists one record per CDR3 protein. The sample yields about 190,000 distinct CDR3 sequences, about 25% seen once. As concerns this clonotype: Its antigen is currently unknown.

Study-wide findings and caveats: Counts of TCRs expanded at PT1 correlated positively with patch test score.

The J gene is TRBJ2-4, the V gene TRBV6-2 or TRBV6-3, with a possible D match to TRBD1 (6 bases). The receptor was derived from a woman in her 40s with alopecia areata. Some clones in this sample may be carry-over from other donors' samples. Sequenced material: whole blood, taken in connection with sensitization to the hapten diphenylcyclopropenone (DPC). CDR3 residues: CASSYSPPRTGAKNIQYF. The CDR3 DNA reads as TGTGCCAGCAGTTACTCTCCACCCCGAACAGGGGCCAAAAACATTCAGTACTTC.